This T cell receptor beta chain was sequenced for a study of blood T cell repertoires in COVID-19. Overall study context: Sources were T cells, B-cell-depleted T cells, or PBMCs; the material itself was cDNA or gDNA.

Authors' data handling: Amplification of reference gene primers was used by the study to estimate nucleated cell counts. The method was immunoSEQ multiplex PCR; TCRdb's version includes in-frame clones alone and lacks a portion of them. V and J calls and clone size are given by that table; D and trimming were obtained from the DNA. The sample records around 100,000 clones, around four fifths being singletons. CDR1 is SGHTA and CDR2 is FQGNSA in the germline V gene. The V and J ends lost 4 bases and 6 bases, in that order; junction bases with no gene match: 7. CDR3 length: 14 amino acids. This sequence originates from a man aged 45 to 65 with active or convalescent COVID-19. The chain joins TRBV7-2 to TRBJ2-7, with 9 bases matching TRBD1. The source material was peripheral blood. Here the CDR3 DNA reads TGTGCCAGCAGCTCAAGACAGGGGGAGATCGAGCAGTACTTC. It is translated as CASSSRQGEIEQYF. The full variable domain, in which reference TRBV7-2 and TRBJ2-7 provide the parts outside the CDR3, is GAGVSQSPSNKVTEKGKDVELRCDPISGHTALYWYRQSLGQGLEFLIYFQGNSAPDKSGLPSDRFSAERTGGSVSTLTIQRTQQEDSAVYLCASSSRQGEIEQYFGPGTRLTVT.